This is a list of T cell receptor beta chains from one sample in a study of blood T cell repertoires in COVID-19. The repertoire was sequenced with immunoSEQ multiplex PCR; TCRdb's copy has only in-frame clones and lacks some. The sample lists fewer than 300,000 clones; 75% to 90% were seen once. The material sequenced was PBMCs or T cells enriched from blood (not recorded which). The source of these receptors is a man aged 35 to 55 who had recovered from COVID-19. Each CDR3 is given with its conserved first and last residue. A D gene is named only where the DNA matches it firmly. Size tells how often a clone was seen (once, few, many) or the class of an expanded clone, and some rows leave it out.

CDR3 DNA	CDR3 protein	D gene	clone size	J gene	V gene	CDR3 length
TGTGCCAGCACCCGCACAGCGGCAGGGGACTACGAGCAGTACTTC	CASTRTAAGDYEQYF	.	.	TRBJ2-7	TRBV5-6	15
TGTGCCAGCAGCTCAGCCGGGACAGGGAAGTACAATGAGCAGTTCTTC	CASSSAGTGKYNEQFF	TRBD1	.	TRBJ2-1	TRBV4-2	16
TGTGCCAGCAGTTACCCGGAGGTAGCAAGCTCCTACGAGCAGTACTTC	CASSYPEVASSYEQYF	.	.	TRBJ2-7	TRBV28	16
TGTGCCAGCAGCGCAGGGACAGGGAGCTCCTACGAGCAGTACTTC	CASSAGTGSSYEQYF	TRBD1	once	TRBJ2-7	TRBV9	15
TGTGCCAGTAGGAGCCAGCAGGGGGCTGCGTATGAGCAGTTCTTC	CASRSQQGAAYEQFF	TRBD1	.	TRBJ2-1	TRBV19	15
TGTGCCAGCAGAACAGGGTACTCTGGAAACACCATATATTTT	CASRTGYSGNTIYF	.	.	TRBJ1-3	TRBV13	14
TGTGCCAGTACTTACTCGGGACAGCTTAACTATGGCTACACCTTC	CASTYSGQLNYGYTF	TRBD1	few	TRBJ1-2	TRBV19	15
TGTGCCAGCAGCCACTTAAGGGGCTCTGGAAACACCATATATTTT	CASSHLRGSGNTIYF	.	.	TRBJ1-3	TRBV13	15
TGTGCCAGCAGCTTAGGGATACAGGGGGCTTCACCCCTCCACTTT	CASSLGIQGASPLHF	TRBD1	.	TRBJ1-6	TRBV7-2	15
TGTGCCAGCTCACCACCTGGACAGGGGAGCTCCTACGAGCAGTACTTC	CASSPPGQGSSYEQYF	TRBD1	.	TRBJ2-7	TRBV18	16
TGTGCCAGCACCCCCTTGCGGTATAGCGGGAGGGCCAGACACCGCAGGGAGACCCAGTACTTC	CASTPLRYSGRARHRRETQYF	TRBD2	.	TRBJ2-5	TRBV28	21
TGTGCCAGCAGTTCCGCCCCGGGGTATGGCTACACCTTC	CASSSAPGYGYTF	.	.	TRBJ1-2	TRBV28	13
TGTGCCAGCTCACCCGAACGACAGGGGAGCTCCTACAATGAGCAGTTCTTC	CASSPERQGSSYNEQFF	TRBD1	.	TRBJ2-1	TRBV18	17
TGTGCCAGCAGCAAAAGGGGGACAGTGGCGGAACGGGAGGGGAGTGAGACCCAGTACTTC	CASSKRGTVAEREGSETQYF	.	.	TRBJ2-5	TRBV21-1	20
TGTGCCAGCAGTGAAGATAAACAGGGTTACGAGACCCAGTACTTC	CASSEDKQGYETQYF	.	.	TRBJ2-5	TRBV2	15
TGTGCCACCTACACCGGGGAGCTGTTTTTT	CATYTGELFF	.	.	TRBJ2-2	TRBV28	10
TGCGCCAGCAGCCAAGACAGGGCTGAGGCTTCACCCCTCCACTTT	CASSQDRAEASPLHF	.	.	TRBJ1-6	TRBV4-1	15
TGTGCCAGCAGCCAAGCGACAAGGGGTAATTCACCCCTCCACTTT	CASSQATRGNSPLHF	.	.	TRBJ1-6	TRBV14	15
TGTGCCAGCAGCCGTGACAGGAATATTAATTCACCCCTCCACTTT	CASSRDRNINSPLHF	.	few	TRBJ1-6	TRBV5-4	15
TGTGTTTCACTCACAGAAGGGCGGGGGGCGGAGCAGTACTTC	CVSLTEGRGAEQYF	TRBD2	.	TRBJ2-7	TRBV2	14
TGTGCCAGCAGCTTAGAGTTGGGACTAGCCACAGATACGCAGTATTTT	CASSLELGLATDTQYF	TRBD2	once	TRBJ2-3	TRBV7-2	16
TGTGCCAGCAGCCAAGAAGGGGTCGGCTACACCTTC	CASSQEGVGYTF	.	.	TRBJ1-2	TRBV3-1/TRBV3-2	12
TGTGCCAGCTCACCAGAGAACACAGGGGACTATGGCTACACCTTC	CASSPENTGDYGYTF	TRBD1	.	TRBJ1-2	TRBV18	15
TGTGCCAGCACGGAGGATTGGGCGTCGGAGACCCAGTACTTC	CASTEDWASETQYF	.	.	TRBJ2-5	TRBV7-6	14
TGTGCCAGCAGCGCAACTAGCGGGGGGAACAATGAGCAGTTCTTC	CASSATSGGNNEQFF	TRBD2	.	TRBJ2-1	TRBV9	15
TGTGCCAGCAGTCCTCCACAGGGGGCGGGTCAGCCCCAGCATTTT	CASSPPQGAGQPQHF	TRBD1	.	TRBJ1-5	TRBV28	15
TGCGCCAGCAGCGGAGGTAGCGGGAGCCAAGAGACCCAGTACTTC	CASSGGSGSQETQYF	TRBD2	.	TRBJ2-5	TRBV4-3	15
TGTGCCAGCAGATACGAACAGGGGGCAGCGACTGAAGCTTTCTTT	CASRYEQGAATEAFF	TRBD1	.	TRBJ1-1	TRBV6-5	15
TGTGCCAGCAGTTTTAGGGGCGCAGATACGCAGTATTTT	CASSFRGADTQYF	.	.	TRBJ2-3	TRBV12-3/TRBV12-4	13
TGTGCCAGCAGTTACTCAATAGCAGAGAATCAGCCCCAGCATTTT	CASSYSIAENQPQHF	.	many	TRBJ1-5	TRBV6-5	15
TGTGCCAGCAGCAGTTGGACAGGGGAGTTGGTAGACGAGCAGTACTTC	CASSSWTGELVDEQYF	.	.	TRBJ2-7	TRBV12-1	16
TGTGCCAGCAGTGAATTATCAGGGGTGTTTTGGCACGAGCAGTACTTC	CASSELSGVFWHEQYF	.	.	TRBJ2-7	TRBV25-1	16
TGTGCCAGCAGTAACCGACCTCGGGGCTACGAGCAGTACTTC	CASSNRPRGYEQYF	.	.	TRBJ2-7	TRBV6-5	14
TGTGCCAGCAGCTTAGGGCCAGGGGAGACAGATACGCAGTATTTT	CASSLGPGETDTQYF	.	once	TRBJ2-3	TRBV7-2	15
TGTGCCAGCAGCTCGAGCGGGGACTACAATGAGCAGTTCTTC	CASSSSGDYNEQFF	TRBD2	few	TRBJ2-1	TRBV7-8	14
TGTGCCAGCAGTCAGGCGGGGGGCAATGGCTACACCTTC	CASSQAGGNGYTF	.	.	TRBJ1-2	TRBV7-9	13
TGTGCCAGCAGTGGACAGGCCCCCTCTGGGGCCAACGTCCTGACTTTC	CASSGQAPSGANVLTF	.	once	TRBJ2-6	TRBV6-1	16
TGTGCCAGCAGCTCCGGGACAGGAATAAGAGATACGCAGTATTTT	CASSSGTGIRDTQYF	TRBD1	.	TRBJ2-3	TRBV11-1	15
TGTGCCAGTAGTCCAGCATTCTGGGCTGAGCAGTTCTTC	CASSPAFWAEQFF	.	.	TRBJ2-1	TRBV19	13
TGCGCCAGCAGCCCGGGGACTAGCGGGAGGCTTTACAATGAGCAGTTCTTC	CASSPGTSGRLYNEQFF	TRBD2	.	TRBJ2-1	TRBV4-3	17
TGTGCCAGCTCCCAAGACAGGGTTTCTGAAGCTTTCTTT	CASSQDRVSEAFF	TRBD1	.	TRBJ1-1	TRBV18	13
TGCGCCAGCAGCTTCATTGCGGGGGCACGTACCGGGGAGCTGTTTTTT	CASSFIAGARTGELFF	.	.	TRBJ2-2	TRBV5-1	16